Below, 18 T cell receptor beta chains from the same sample are listed, as sequenced in a study of T cells in Graves' hyperthyroidism and ophthalmopathy. TCR beta CDR3 regions were amplified from RNA. A first-round RT-PCR of the TCR CDR3 used the HTBI primer set. Each CDR3 protein gets one entry after TCRdb re-called the multiplex PCR reads with MiXCR. The sample includes about 180,000 distinct CDR3 sequences, 17% of them seen just once. The sequencing input was blood. These TCRs come from a woman aged 50 to 65 with Graves' hyperthyroidism.

A few counts support this clonotype. The V call is TRBV7-9, the J call TRBJ2-2, with 8 bases fitting TRBD2. The germline CDR1 and CDR2 sequences are SEHNR and FQNEAQ (reference sequence). The junction had 11 bases not matched to a gene; V was cut back by 4 bases and J by 10 bases. CDR3 length: 15 amino acids. CDR3 loop: CASSYPSGGQEELFF. The CDR3 nucleotides are TGTGCCAGCAGCTATCCCTCGGGGGGGCAGGAGGAGCTGTTTTTT.

The V gene is TRBV5-1, the J gene TRBJ2-3; 11 positions match TRBD1. Germline-derived CDR1 and CDR2 are SGHRS and YFSETQ. Germline trimming cut 2 bases from V and 3 bases from J; bases unmatched to any gene: 5. There are 16 residues in the CDR3. In DNA, the CDR3 is TGCGCCAGCAGCTTAGGACAGGGGGCGCAGACAGATACGCAGTATTTT. Protein product: CASSLGQGAQTDTQYF. Variable domain in full (rest from reference TRBV5-1 and TRBJ2-3): KAGVTQTPRYLIKTRGQQVTLSCSPISGHRSVSWYQQTPGQGLQFLFEYFSETQRNKGNFPGRFSGRQFSNSRSEMNVSTLELGDSALYLCASSLGQGAQTDTQYFGPGTRLTVL.

This clonotype occurred many times. V gene TRBV19 combines with J gene TRBJ1-5; possibly TRBD1 for D (6 bases). The V gene's germline CDR1 is LNHDA and CDR2 SQIVND (reference sequence). This CDR3 contains 15 residues. Trimming cost V 3 bases and J 8 bases, with 17 bases left between them. The CDR3 nucleotides are TGTGCCAGTAGTATGAAGGGACAAAGGACGGAGCCCCAGCATTTT. Translation gives CASSMKGQRTEPQHF. The full variable domain, its missing parts supplied by reference TRBV19 and TRBJ1-5, is DGGITQSPKYLFRKEGQNVTLSCEQNLNHDAMYWYRQDPGQGLRLIYYSQIVNDFQKGDIAEGYSVSREKKESFPLTVTSAQKNPTAFYLCASSMKGQRTEPQHFGDGTRLSIL.

This clonotype was seen ten or more times. CDR3: CASSLAVRDTEAFF. CDR3 bases: TGTGCCAGCAGCTTAGCGGTCCGGGACACTGAAGCTTTCTTT. This chain joins TRBV7-2 and TRBJ1-1, with D uncertain. The V gene's germline CDR1 is SGHTA and CDR2 FQGNSA. This CDR3 comprises 14 residues. Trimming took off 0 bases at V and 3 bases at J, with 8 bases between the two ends.

In this sample, this clonotype turned up a few times. The genes are TRBV20-1 and TRBJ1-5; D uncertain. V was trimmed by 2 bases and J by 2 bases, leaving 7 bases between them. The CDR3 covers 13 residues. CDR1 is DFQATT and CDR2 is SNEGSKA in the germline V gene (reference sequence). CDR3 in amino acids: CSARRAGNQPQHF. DNA for the CDR3: TGCAGTGCTAGAAGGGCAGGCAATCAGCCCCAGCATTTT.

At least ten counts were recorded for this clonotype. V and J are TRBV28 and TRBJ1-6; D is ambiguous. Germline CDR1 and CDR2: MDHEN and SYDVKM. Trimming took off 6 bases at V and 15 bases at J, with 12 bases between the two ends. The CDR3 spans 11 residues. CDR3 amino acids: CASRQTHFLHF. CDR3 DNA sequence: TGTGCCAGCAGGCAAACACATTTCCTCCACTTT. The full variable domain, in which reference TRBV28 and TRBJ1-6 provide the parts outside the CDR3, is DVKVTQSSRYLVKRTGEKVFLECVQDMDHENMFWYRQDPGLGLRLIYFSYDVKMKEKGDIPEGYSVSREKKERFSLILESASTNQTSMYLCASRQTHFLHFGNGTRLTVT.

In its sample, this clonotype was seen many times. J is TRBJ1-2 and V is TRBV20-1, with D uncertain. Trimming took off 6 bases at V and 8 bases at J, with 10 bases between the two ends. The CDR3 sequence is 10 residues long. Germline V lookup: CDR1 DFQATT, CDR2 SNEGSKA (reference sequence). As DNA, the CDR3 is TGCAGTGCCAATCTAGGGGGCTACACCTTC. Protein: CSANLGGYTF.

This rearrangement joins TRBV12-3 or TRBV12-4 to TRBJ2-7; D remains unclear. The V end was cut by 5 bases, the J end by 3 bases, with 14 bases between. The CDR3 consists of 14 residues. Here the CDR3 reads CASSPSTIFYEQYF. The DNA of the CDR3 is TGTGCCAGCAGTCCTTCGACCATCTTCTACGAGCAGTACTTC.

CDR3 nucleotide sequence: TGTGCCAGCAGCGTAGGGGGCTCCGGGACTCAGAACACCGGGGAGCTGTTTTTT. This codes for CASSVGGSGTQNTGELFF. The chain uses TRBV9 and TRBJ2-2; perhaps TRBD2 as D (6 bases). Between the trimmed V and J ends, which lost 0 bases and 1 base, there was a span of 16 bases. The CDR3 has 18 amino acids. In germline, CDR1 is SGDLS, CDR2 YYNGEE.

This clonotype appeared a few times. The J gene is TRBJ1-1, the V gene TRBV7-6; possible D gene TRBD1, 6 bases. CDR1 and CDR2 from the germline V gene are SGHVS and FNYEAQ. The CDR3 loop spans 14 amino acids. V lost 5 bases to trimming and J lost 4 bases, with 14 bases between them. The CDR3 is CASSPGGGRTEAFF. CDR3 coding DNA: TGTGCCAGCAGCCCGGGGGGGGGGCGCACTGAAGCTTTCTTT. Using reference TRBV7-6 and TRBJ1-1 for the parts outside the CDR3, the full variable domain is GAGVSQSPRYKVTKRGQDVALRCDPISGHVSLYWYRQALGQGPEFLTYFNYEAQQDKSGLPNDRFSAERPEGSISTLTIQRTEQRDSAMYRCASSPGGGRTEAFFGQGTRLTVV.

This chain's CDR3 is CASLSGRSDTQYF. CDR3 bases: TGTGCCAGCCTCTCAGGTCGGTCAGATACGCAGTATTTT. This chain links TRBV12-3 or TRBV12-4 with TRBJ2-3; D is unclear. The CDR3 length is 13 residues. V lost 8 bases to trimming and J lost 4 bases, with 13 bases between them.

This clonotype appeared a few times. The chain links TRBV7-8 to TRBJ1-5; TRBD1 is a possible D gene (5 bases). This CDR3 is built from 16 residues. CDR1 is SGHVS and CDR2 is FQNEAQ in the germline V gene. V was shortened by 1 base and J by 3 bases, with 13 bases between the two germline ends. The CDR3 coding sequence is TGTGCCAGCAGCTTAGGGGGCTTAGGGGCCAATCAGCCCCAGCATTTT. This gives the protein CASSLGGLGANQPQHF.

With respect to this clonotype: A much larger clone differs by one base, so this may be a read error. The J gene is TRBJ2-5, the V gene TRBV3-1; perhaps TRBD2 as D (7 bases). The CDR3 consists of 18 residues. Germline values: CDR1 LGHDT, CDR2 YNNKEL (reference sequence). The CDR3 nucleotides are TGTGTCAGCAGCCAAGACGGGTGGGCGGGGGCCTCTCAAGAGACCCAGTACTTC. Translated, it gives CVSSQDGWAGASQETQYF.

Ten or more counts support this clonotype. The chain recombines TRBV7-8 with TRBJ2-3; TRBD1 agrees at 7 bases. The germline V gene has CDR1 SGHVS and CDR2 FQNEAQ. There are 16 residues in the CDR3. V shed 0 bases and J 2 bases; nucleotides not matched to a gene: 5. The CDR3 protein is CASSLALGTATDTQYF. As DNA, the CDR3 is TGTGCCAGCAGCTTAGCGCTCGGGACAGCCACAGATACGCAGTATTTT.

This clonotype was seen repeatedly, ten times or more. The rearrangement uses TRBV28 and TRBJ2-2; 8 positions match TRBD2. The trim removed 6 bases at V and 6 bases at J, leaving 15 bases unmatched. The germline gives CDR1 MDHEN, CDR2 SYDVKM. This CDR3 region has 17 residues. CDR3 coding DNA: TGTGCCAGCAGCCAATCCCTCGGGGGGGGAGGGCCCGGGGAGCTGTTTTTT. Its protein product is CASSQSLGGGGPGELFF. The variable domain in full, with the rest retrieved from reference TRBV28 and TRBJ2-2, is DVKVTQSSRYLVKRTGEKVFLECVQDMDHENMFWYRQDPGLGLRLIYFSYDVKMKEKGDIPEGYSVSREKKERFSLILESASTNQTSMYLCASSQSLGGGGPGELFFGEGSRLTVL.

This clonotype was picked up many times. CDR3 residues: CASSIEQGAVQPQHF. Here the CDR3 DNA reads TGTGCCAGTAGTATAGAACAGGGGGCGGTTCAGCCCCAGCATTTT. This chain joins TRBV19 and TRBJ1-5; 9 bases match TRBD1. CDR1 is LNHDA, CDR2 SQIVND, per germline (reference sequence). With V trimmed by 0 bases and J by 6 bases, 3 bases remained unmatched. The CDR3 sequence is 15 residues long.

This clonotype came up many times. This chain joins TRBV20-1 and TRBJ1-1; TRBD1 is a possible D gene (6 bases). The CDR3 covers 15 residues. Germline values: CDR1 DFQATT, CDR2 SNEGSKA (reference sequence). V was clipped by 0 bases and J by 10 bases, with 21 bases between them. This CDR3 is CSARDAGGVEGLAFF. The CDR3 nucleotides are TGCAGTGCTAGAGATGCCGGGGGCGTCGAGGGGCTAGCTTTCTTT.

This chain uses TRBV28 with TRBJ2-1; 9 bases are shared with TRBD2. Trimming cost V 6 bases and J 3 bases; bases outside gene matches: 6. Germline V CDR1 and CDR2: MDHEN, SYDVKM. The length of the CDR3 is 15 residues. The CDR3 here is CASRLGLASYNEQFF. CDR3 coding DNA: TGTGCCAGCAGACTAGGACTAGCGAGCTACAATGAGCAGTTCTTC.